These 25 T cell receptor beta chains were all obtained from the same sample, sequenced in a study of CXCR3-negative and CXCR3-positive naive CD8 T cells. The authors made the TRB cDNA libraries by 5' RACE using UMI labels. Following a re-call of the 5' RACE reads, TCRdb has one entry per CDR3 protein and lacks DNA. The listing contains roughly 24,000 distinct CDR3 sequences. The sequenced sample consisted of naive CXCR3- CD8+ T cells from blood. Subset in this sample: CD45RO-CCR7+CD27+CD95- naive CD8+ T cells lacking CXCR3 (TNR3-). These TCRs come from a human donor in good health. Some clones in this sample may be carry-over from other donors' samples.

V gene TRBV20-1 combines with J gene TRBJ2-5. The germline V gene encodes CDR1 DFQATT and CDR2 SNEGSKA (reference sequence). The CDR3 runs to 14 residues. The CDR3 reads CSARERTLQETQYF.

The V and J genes are TRBV6-5 and TRBJ1-1. The CDR3 is made up of 11 amino acids. Germline V gene sequence: CDR1 MNHEY, CDR2 SVGAGI. The chain's CDR3 is CASSYSTEAFF.

The chain is built from TRBV5-1 and TRBJ1-2; TCRdb's D call of TRBD1 is untestable without DNA. The CDR3 spans 15 residues. The germline CDR1 and CDR2 sequences are SGHRS and YFSETQ. The CDR3 here is CASSLVTGGSDGYTF.

The genes are TRBV29-1 and TRBJ1-1; TCRdb lists TRBD1, though no DNA is available to test this call. This CDR3 contains 13 residues. Per the germline V gene, CDR1 is SQVTM and CDR2 is ANQGSEA. CDR3: CSVGGDGNTEAFF.

V usage is TRBV28 and J usage is TRBJ2-5; the TRBD2 assignment by TCRdb is unverifiable without DNA. This CDR3 has 13 amino acids. The V gene's germline CDR1 is MDHEN and CDR2 SYDVKM. CDR3 amino acids: CASKLVLLETQYF. Full variable domain (rest looked up from reference TRBV28 and TRBJ2-5): DVKVTQSSRYLVKRTGEKVFLECVQDMDHENMFWYRQDPGLGLRLIYFSYDVKMKEKGDIPEGYSVSREKKERFSLILESASTNQTSMYLCASKLVLLETQYFGPGTRLLVL.

This rearrangement joins TRBV7-2 to TRBJ2-7. CDR3 size: 14 residues. Germline-derived CDR1 and CDR2 are SGHTA and FQGNSA. The chain's CDR3 is CASSLEPVAYEQYF.

The chain couples TRBV4-1 to TRBJ2-3; TCRdb lists TRBD1, though no DNA is available to test this call. Germline-derived CDR1 and CDR2 are MGHRA and YSYEKL. The length of the CDR3 is 17 residues. The CDR3 sequence: CASSPPGRKELTDTQYF.

The genes are TRBV28 and TRBJ2-1. The CDR3 covers 12 residues. Germline CDR1 and CDR2: MDHEN and SYDVKM. Here the CDR3 reads CASSGVADEQFF.

Judged by frequency, this clonotype is medium-sized (0.01 to 0.1%). The chain recombines TRBV10-2 with TRBJ1-2. The CDR3 runs 15 residues. The V gene's germline CDR1 is WSHSY and CDR2 SAAADI. This CDR3 is CASSESVLPNYGYTF.

The chain carries TRBV7-9 and TRBJ2-1. The CDR3 extends over 13 amino acids. CDR1 is SEHNR, CDR2 FQNEAQ, per germline (reference sequence). CDR3 region: CASSLSGDNEQFF.

V and J are TRBV4-1 and TRBJ2-2; TCRdb returns TRBD2, unconfirmable since there is no DNA. The CDR3 has 15 amino acids. CDR1 and CDR2 (germline): MGHRA, YSYEKL. The CDR3 reads CASSRSGESTGELFF.

The chain links TRBV4-3 to TRBJ2-2; TCRdb indicates TRBD2, and absent DNA this call remains unverified. This CDR3 is 17 amino acids long. Germline assignment: CDR1 LGHNA and CDR2 YSLEER. The CDR3: CASSLFPGTPNTGELFF.

The V gene is TRBV28, the J gene TRBJ1-5. The CDR3 loop spans 14 amino acids. Germline V gives CDR1 MDHEN, CDR2 SYDVKM. This chain's CDR3 is CASTDSGGLRPQHF.

This chain uses TRBV4-2 with TRBJ1-1; TCRdb calls TRBD1, which cannot be checked without DNA. This CDR3 is 17 amino acids long. The germline V gene encodes CDR1 LGHNA and CDR2 YNFKEQ. The CDR3 sequence is CASSQEPMGQKNTEAFF.

The rearrangement joins TRBV7-9 to TRBJ2-7; TCRdb proposes TRBD1, but this gene call is untestable without DNA. The CDR3 spans 14 residues. CDR1 SEHNR and CDR2 FQNEAQ come from the germline V gene (reference sequence). CDR3 protein: CASSPWTGTGEQYF.

The rearrangement joins TRBV6-5 to TRBJ2-1; as DNA is missing, the TRBD1 call by TCRdb cannot be tested. CDR1 and CDR2 (germline): MNHEY, SVGAGI. This CDR3 contains 16 residues. CDR3 protein: CASSYTVVHSYNEQFF.

The chain couples TRBV3-1 to TRBJ1-2; TCRdb gives TRBD1 as the D gene, but with no DNA this cannot be confirmed. The length of the CDR3 is 15 residues. Germline loops: CDR1 LGHDT, CDR2 YNNKEL (reference sequence). The CDR3 protein is CASSQAGDYNYGYTF.

The chain carries TRBV7-8 and TRBJ2-7. The germline V gene has CDR1 SGHVS and CDR2 FQNEAQ. The CDR3 consists of 11 residues. CDR3 loop: CASSSTIEQYF. Combining the CDR3 with reference TRBV7-8 and TRBJ2-7 gives the whole variable domain GAGVSQSPRYKVAKRGQDVALRCDPISGHVSLFWYQQALGQGPEFLTYFQNEAQLDKSGLPSDRFFAERPEGSVSTLKIQRTQQEDSAVYLCASSSTIEQYFGPGTRLTVT.

The rearrangement uses TRBV7-8 and TRBJ2-2. CDR1 and CDR2 (germline): SGHVS, FQNEAQ. CDR3 length: 16 amino acids. This CDR3 reads CASSLVYHLNTGELFF.

Its frequency marks this clonotype as medium-sized (0.01 to 0.1%). The CDR3: CASSQDPSGAYEQYF. The chain employs TRBV4-3 and TRBJ2-7; the TCRdb call, TRBD2, lacks DNA for checking. Germline V CDR1 and CDR2: LGHNA, YSLEER. The CDR3 length is 15 residues.

This clonotype is deemed medium-sized by its frequency. The gene calls are TRBV29-1 and TRBJ1-2; TCRdb returns TRBD1, unconfirmable since there is no DNA. CDR1 and CDR2 (germline): SQVTM, ANQGSEA. The CDR3 length is 12 residues. This chain's CDR3 is CSARRTDYGYTF.

The chain joins TRBV7-9 to TRBJ2-2; TCRdb selects TRBD2, and the lack of DNA leaves this call unchecked. Per germline, CDR1 SEHNR and CDR2 FQNEAQ (reference sequence). This CDR3 contains 16 residues. CDR3 in amino acids: CASSPREGRDTGELFF. The complete variable domain, with remaining parts taken from reference TRBV7-9 and TRBJ2-2, reads DTGVSQNPRHKITKRGQNVTFRCDPISEHNRLYWYRQTLGQGPEFLTYFQNEAQLEKSRLLSDRFSAERPKGSFSTLEIQRTEQGDSAMYLCASSPREGRDTGELFFGEGSRLTVL.

The rearrangement joins TRBV29-1 to TRBJ1-2. The CDR3 consists of 14 residues. The germline V gene has CDR1 SQVTM and CDR2 ANQGSEA. CDR3 sequence: CSAWDAIDNYGYTF.

The chain is built from TRBV15 and TRBJ2-5. This CDR3 is built from 14 residues. Germline V gene sequence: CDR1 LNHNV, CDR2 YYDKDF (reference sequence). The CDR3: CATSSEANQETQYF. The full variable domain, rest sourced from reference TRBV15 and TRBJ2-5, is DAMVIQNPRYQVTQFGKPVTLSCSQTLNHNVMYWYQQKSSQAPKLLFHYYDKDFNNEADTPDNFQSRRPNTSFCFLDIRSPGLGDTAMYLCATSSEANQETQYFGPGTRLLVL.

This chain connects TRBV3-1 to TRBJ2-1; the TCRdb D gene call, TRBD2, has no DNA to confirm it. CDR3 length: 16 amino acids. The V gene's germline CDR1 is LGHDT and CDR2 YNNKEL (reference sequence). The CDR3 sequence: CASSQHGLAAYNEQFF.